This passage covers 15 T cell receptor beta chains from one sample sequenced in a study of CD8 T cells in Susac syndrome. RNA, at about 0.5 to 1 ug, was reverse transcribed with random hexamers. One entry per CDR3 protein, called by TCRdb with MiXCR from the immunoSEQ multiplex PCR reads. The sample lists about 300,000 distinct CDR3 sequences; about 88% were seen once. Sequenced sample: CD8+ T cells from PBMCs. Source of these receptors: a human donor with multiple sclerosis.

The chain recombines TRBV20-1 with TRBJ2-1, with 8 bases lining up with TRBD2. This CDR3 has 14 amino acids. The germline V gene encodes CDR1 DFQATT and CDR2 SNEGSKA (reference sequence). With V trimmed by 6 bases and J by 0 bases, 4 bases remained unmatched. CDR3 sequence (DNA): TGCAGTGCGGGGGGACTAGTCTCCTACAATGAGCAGTTCTTC. Translation: CSAGGLVSYNEQFF.

Points on this clonotype: This may be a read error, as it is one base from a much larger clone. V usage is TRBV29-1 and J usage is TRBJ1-4; D ambiguous. With 7 bases removed from V and 4 bases from J, the gap between germline ends came to 10 bases. CDR1 and CDR2 from the germline V gene are SQVTM and ANQGSEA. This CDR3 spans 12 amino acids. CDR3 protein: CSARYNNEKLFF. DNA for the CDR3: TGCAGCGCACGGTATAATAATGAAAAACTGTTTTTT.

The V call is TRBV20-1, the J call TRBJ2-6; 11 bases are a match to TRBD1. Per the germline V gene, CDR1 is DFQATT and CDR2 is SNEGSKA (reference sequence). Unmatched junction bases numbered 7, after V lost 2 bases and J lost 4 bases. There are 17 residues in the CDR3. CDR3 DNA: TGCAGTGCTAGACCGGGACAGGGGGTTTCAGGGGCCAACGTCCTGACTTTC. It specifies CSARPGQGVSGANVLTF.

The chain recombines TRBV9 with TRBJ2-1; tentative D call: TRBD2 (6 bases). Germline lookup yields CDR1 SGDLS and CDR2 YYNGEE. The CDR3 covers 12 residues. The germline V and J ends were trimmed by 3 bases and 9 bases, with 10 bases remaining between them. CDR3 sequence reads: CASSETSFEQFF. The CDR3 nucleotides read TGTGCCAGCAGCGAAACTAGCTTTGAGCAGTTCTTC.

The chain recombines TRBV27 with TRBJ2-1; D remains ambiguous. The germline V and J ends were trimmed by 1 base and 6 bases, with 4 bases remaining between them. CDR1 is MNHEY, CDR2 SMNVEV, per germline (reference sequence). The CDR3 covers 12 residues. The chain's CDR3 is CASSLFGNEQFF. CDR3 bases: TGTGCCAGCAGTTTATTTGGCAATGAGCAGTTCTTC.

The chain is built from TRBV2 and TRBJ2-7, with 8 nucleotides matching TRBD2. Trimming cost V 1 base and J 3 bases; bases outside gene matches: 5. Germline values: CDR1 SNHLY, CDR2 FYNNEI. The CDR3 spans 15 residues. The CDR3 protein is CASSEGPSGFYEQYF. The CDR3, as DNA: TGTGCCAGCAGTGAAGGGCCTAGCGGGTTCTACGAGCAGTACTTC.

V and J are TRBV18 and TRBJ2-4; D is unresolved. There are 14 residues in the CDR3. V was clipped by 7 bases and J by 0 bases, with 10 bases between them. In germline, CDR1 is KGHSH, CDR2 LQKENI. This CDR3 is CASYQTLAKNIQYF. The CDR3 nucleotides read TGTGCCAGCTACCAGACATTAGCCAAAAACATTCAGTACTTC.

In DNA form, the CDR3 reads TGTGCCAGCAGCTTAGGGCGGGGGTCCTTCCAAGAGACCCAGTACTTC. This encodes CASSLGRGSFQETQYF. The chain combines TRBV11-2 with TRBJ2-5; TRBD2 aligns across 7 bases. In germline, CDR1 is SGHAT, CDR2 FQNNGV. CDR3 length equals 16 residues. J gave up 1 base and V 1 base, and 6 bases lay outside the gene matches.

The V gene is TRBV20-1, the J gene TRBJ1-2; D is unclear. V dropped 3 bases and J dropped 4 bases, with 15 bases sitting between them. Per the germline V gene, CDR1 is DFQATT and CDR2 is SNEGSKA (reference sequence). The CDR3 totals 14 residues. The CDR3 spells CSASEQPNGYGYTF. In DNA, the CDR3 is TGCAGTGCTAGTGAACAGCCGAATGGCTATGGCTACACCTTC.

The rearrangement links TRBV25-1 to TRBJ2-5; no reliable D call. Per the germline V gene, CDR1 is MGHDK and CDR2 is SYGVNS. V lost 3 bases, J lost 5 bases, and 13 bases lay in between. The CDR3 has 14 amino acids. The CDR3 region is CASSDPMGMETQYF. CDR3 DNA sequence: TGTGCCAGCAGTGACCCCATGGGGATGGAGACCCAGTACTTC.

CDR3: CSARNLPYNEQFF. The CDR3 region has the DNA TGCAGTGCTAGGAACCTTCCCTACAATGAGCAGTTCTTC. The chain has TRBV20-1 and TRBJ2-1; D is uncertain. This CDR3 comprises 13 residues. Trimming cost V 3 bases and J 2 bases, with 8 bases left between them. CDR1 and CDR2 from the germline V gene are DFQATT and SNEGSKA (reference sequence).

This chain connects TRBV13 to TRBJ2-2, with a tentative D call TRBD1 (5 bases). CDR1 is PRHDT and CDR2 is FYEKMQ in the germline V gene (reference sequence). Trimming shortened V by 4 bases and J by 13 bases, and 19 bases separated the two germline ends. This CDR3 contains 14 residues. The CDR3 is CASSSDLGHTRLFF. In DNA form, the CDR3 reads TGTGCCAGCAGCTCAGACCTCGGACACACTCGGCTGTTTTTT.

CDR3 region: CATEGGGGYTF. CDR3 in DNA: TGCGCCACCGAGGGGGGCGGTGGCTACACCTTC. The V gene is TRBV4-1, the J gene TRBJ1-2, with D possibly TRBD1 on 6 matching bases. The CDR3 has 11 residues. The V and J ends lost 10 bases and 7 bases respectively, with 13 bases between them. Germline V lookup: CDR1 MGHRA, CDR2 YSYEKL.

Here the CDR3 reads CASSSGTGNFYGYTF. CDR3 sequence (DNA): TGTGCCAGCAGCTCCGGGACAGGGAATTTCTATGGCTACACCTTC. The chain couples TRBV7-8 to TRBJ1-2, with TRBD1 matching 9 bases. Germline lookup yields CDR1 SGHVS and CDR2 FQNEAQ. The CDR3 has 15 amino acids. J gave up 4 bases and V 4 bases, and 7 bases lay outside the gene matches.

The chain carries TRBV11-2 and TRBJ2-7; tentative D call: TRBD2 (5 bases). Germline V CDR1 and CDR2: SGHAT, FQNNGV. Trimming cost V 2 bases and J 5 bases, with 7 bases left between them. The CDR3 is made up of 12 amino acids. The CDR3 DNA reads TGTGCCAGCAGCTTATTCGGGGACGAGCAGTACTTC. This codes for CASSLFGDEQYF.